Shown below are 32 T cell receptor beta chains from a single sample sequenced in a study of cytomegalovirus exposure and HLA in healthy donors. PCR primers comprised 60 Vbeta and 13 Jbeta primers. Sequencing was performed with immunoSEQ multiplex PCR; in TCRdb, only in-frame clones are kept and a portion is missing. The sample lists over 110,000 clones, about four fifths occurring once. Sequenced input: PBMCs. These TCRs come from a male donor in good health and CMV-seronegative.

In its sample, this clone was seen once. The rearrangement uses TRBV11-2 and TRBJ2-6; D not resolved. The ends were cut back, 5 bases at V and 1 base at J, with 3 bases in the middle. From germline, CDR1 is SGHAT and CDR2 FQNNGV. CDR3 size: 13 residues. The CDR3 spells CASSTSGANVLTF. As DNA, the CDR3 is TGTGCCAGCAGCACTTCTGGGGCCAACGTCCTGACTTTC. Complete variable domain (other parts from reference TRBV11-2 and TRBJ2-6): EAGVAQSPRYKIIEKRQSVAFWCNPISGHATLYWYQQILGQGPKLLIQFQNNGVVDDSQLPKDRFSAERLKGVDSTLKIQPAKLEDSAVYLCASSTSGANVLTFGAGSRLTVL.

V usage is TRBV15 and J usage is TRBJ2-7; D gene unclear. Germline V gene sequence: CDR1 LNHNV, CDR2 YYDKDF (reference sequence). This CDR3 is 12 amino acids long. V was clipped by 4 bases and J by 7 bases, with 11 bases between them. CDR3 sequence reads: CATSNGVREQYF. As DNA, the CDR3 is TGTGCCACCAGCAACGGTGTTCGGGAGCAGTACTTC.

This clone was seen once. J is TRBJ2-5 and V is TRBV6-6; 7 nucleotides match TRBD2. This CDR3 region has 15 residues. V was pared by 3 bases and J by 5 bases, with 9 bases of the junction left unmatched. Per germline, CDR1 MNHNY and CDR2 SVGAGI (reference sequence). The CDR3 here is CASSYGGRAVETQYF. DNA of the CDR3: TGTGCCAGCAGTTATGGAGGGAGGGCTGTGGAGACCCAGTACTTC.

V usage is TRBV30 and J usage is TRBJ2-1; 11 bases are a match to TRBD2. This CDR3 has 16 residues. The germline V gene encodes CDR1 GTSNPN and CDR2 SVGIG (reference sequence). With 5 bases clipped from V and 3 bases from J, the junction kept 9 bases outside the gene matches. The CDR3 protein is CAWDRGGLAGYNEQFF. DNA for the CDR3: TGTGCCTGGGACAGGGGAGGACTAGCGGGCTACAATGAGCAGTTCTTC. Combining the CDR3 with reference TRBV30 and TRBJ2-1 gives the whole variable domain SQTIHQWPATLVQPVGSPLSLECTVEGTSNPNLYWYRQAAGRGLQLLFYSVGIGQISSEVPQNLSASRPQDRQFILSSKKLLLSDSGFYLCAWDRGGLAGYNEQFFGPGTRLTVL.

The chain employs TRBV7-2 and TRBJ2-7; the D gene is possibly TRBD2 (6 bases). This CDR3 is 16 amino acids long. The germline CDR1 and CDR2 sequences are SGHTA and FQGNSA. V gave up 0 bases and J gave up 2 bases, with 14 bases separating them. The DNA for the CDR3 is TGTGCCAGCAGCTTAGCCCCTAGCGCGTCAGCCTACGAGCAGTACTTC. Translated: CASSLAPSASAYEQYF.

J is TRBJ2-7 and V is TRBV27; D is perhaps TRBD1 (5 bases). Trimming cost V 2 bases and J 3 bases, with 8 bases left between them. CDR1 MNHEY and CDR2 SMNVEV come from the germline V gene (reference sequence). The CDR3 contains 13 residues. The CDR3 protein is CASSLGAHYEQYF. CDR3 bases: TGTGCCAGCAGTTTAGGGGCACACTACGAGCAGTACTTC.

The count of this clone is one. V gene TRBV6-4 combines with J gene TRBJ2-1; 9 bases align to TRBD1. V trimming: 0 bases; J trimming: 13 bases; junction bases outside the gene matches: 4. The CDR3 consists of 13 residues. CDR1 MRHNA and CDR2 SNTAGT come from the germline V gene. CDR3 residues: CASSDSGQGKQFF. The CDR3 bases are TGTGCCAGCAGTGACTCAGGACAGGGGAAACAGTTCTTC.

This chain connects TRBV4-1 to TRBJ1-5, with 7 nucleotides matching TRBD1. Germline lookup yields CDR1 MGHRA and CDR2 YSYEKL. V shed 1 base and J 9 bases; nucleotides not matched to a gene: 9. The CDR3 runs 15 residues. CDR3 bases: TGCGCCAGCAGCCAAGTAGGCGGGTCAGGGGGGCCCCAGCATTTT. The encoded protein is CASSQVGGSGGPQHF.

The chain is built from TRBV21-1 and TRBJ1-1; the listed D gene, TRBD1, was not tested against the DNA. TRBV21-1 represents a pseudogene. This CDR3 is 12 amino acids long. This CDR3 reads CASSKGRGMAFF. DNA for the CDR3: TGTGCCAGCAGCAAAGGAAGGGGCATGGCTTTCTTT.

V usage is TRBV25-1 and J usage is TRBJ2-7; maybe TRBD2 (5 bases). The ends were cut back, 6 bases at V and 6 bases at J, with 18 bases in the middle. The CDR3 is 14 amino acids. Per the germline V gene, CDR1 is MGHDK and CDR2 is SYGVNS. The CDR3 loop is CASSLDSTTSEQYF. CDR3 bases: TGTGCCAGCAGCTTGGACTCGACAACTTCCGAGCAGTACTTC.

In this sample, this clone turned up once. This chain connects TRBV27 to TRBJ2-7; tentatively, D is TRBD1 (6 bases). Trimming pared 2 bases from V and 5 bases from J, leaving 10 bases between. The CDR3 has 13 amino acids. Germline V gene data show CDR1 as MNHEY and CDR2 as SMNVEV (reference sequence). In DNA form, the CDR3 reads TGTGCCAGCAGTTTAATCCAGGGGCACGAGCAGTACTTC. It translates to CASSLIQGHEQYF.

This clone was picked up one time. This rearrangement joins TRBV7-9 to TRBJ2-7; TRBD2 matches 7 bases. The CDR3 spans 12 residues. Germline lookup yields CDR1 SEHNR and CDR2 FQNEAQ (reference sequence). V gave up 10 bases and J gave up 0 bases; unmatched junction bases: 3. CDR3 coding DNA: TGTGCCACGGGCGGGAGCTCCTACGAGCAGTACTTC. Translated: CATGGSSYEQYF.

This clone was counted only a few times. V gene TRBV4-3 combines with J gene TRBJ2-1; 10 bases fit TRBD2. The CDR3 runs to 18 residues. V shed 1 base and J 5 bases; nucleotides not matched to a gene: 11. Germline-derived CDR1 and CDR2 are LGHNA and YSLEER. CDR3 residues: CASSQVIAGGPPHNEQFF. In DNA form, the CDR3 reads TGCGCCAGCAGCCAAGTTATAGCGGGAGGACCCCCCCACAATGAGCAGTTCTTC.

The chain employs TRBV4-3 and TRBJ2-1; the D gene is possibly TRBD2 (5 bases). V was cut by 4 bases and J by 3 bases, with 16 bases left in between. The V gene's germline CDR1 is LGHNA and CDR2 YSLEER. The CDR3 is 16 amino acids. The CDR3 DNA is TGCGCCAGCAGCCTGCAAGCGGTACCCTTCTACAATGAGCAGTTCTTC. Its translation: CASSLQAVPFYNEQFF.

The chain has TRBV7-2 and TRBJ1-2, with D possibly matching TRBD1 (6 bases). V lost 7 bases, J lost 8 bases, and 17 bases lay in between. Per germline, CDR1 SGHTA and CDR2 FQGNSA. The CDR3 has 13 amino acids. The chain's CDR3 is CASNRQASSGYTF. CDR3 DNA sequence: TGTGCCAGCAATAGACAGGCCAGTAGCGGCTACACCTTC.

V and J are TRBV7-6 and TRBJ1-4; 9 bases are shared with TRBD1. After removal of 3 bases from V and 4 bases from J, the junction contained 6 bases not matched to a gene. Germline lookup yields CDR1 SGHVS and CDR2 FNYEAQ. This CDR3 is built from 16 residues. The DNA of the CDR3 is TGTGCCAGCAGCTTCGGGGCGGGACAGGGTAATGAAAAACTGTTTTTT. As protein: CASSFGAGQGNEKLFF.

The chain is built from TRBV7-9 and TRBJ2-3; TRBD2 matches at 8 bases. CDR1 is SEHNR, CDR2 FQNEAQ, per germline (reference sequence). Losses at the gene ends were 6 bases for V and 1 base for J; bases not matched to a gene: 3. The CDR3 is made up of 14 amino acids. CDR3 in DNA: TGTGCCAGCAGAGGGGGACTAGGCACAGATACGCAGTATTTT. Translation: CASRGGLGTDTQYF.

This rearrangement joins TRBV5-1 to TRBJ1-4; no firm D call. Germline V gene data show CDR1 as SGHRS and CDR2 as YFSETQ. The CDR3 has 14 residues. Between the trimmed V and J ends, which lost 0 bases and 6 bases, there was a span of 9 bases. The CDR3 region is CASSLGGADEKLFF. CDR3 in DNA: TGCGCCAGCAGCTTGGGCGGCGCGGATGAAAAACTGTTTTTT.

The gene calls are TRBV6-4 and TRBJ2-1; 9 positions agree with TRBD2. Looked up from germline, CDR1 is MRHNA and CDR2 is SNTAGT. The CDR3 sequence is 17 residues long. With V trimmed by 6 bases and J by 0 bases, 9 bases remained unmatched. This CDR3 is CASSRTSVASSYNEQFF. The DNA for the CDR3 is TGTGCCAGCAGCCGGACTAGCGTAGCTAGCTCCTACAATGAGCAGTTCTTC.

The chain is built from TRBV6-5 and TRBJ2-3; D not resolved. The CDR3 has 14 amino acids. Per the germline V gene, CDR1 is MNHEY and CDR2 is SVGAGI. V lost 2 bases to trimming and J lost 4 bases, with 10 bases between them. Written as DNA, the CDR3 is TGTGCCAGCAGTTACCTGGATCAGGCAGATACGCAGTATTTT. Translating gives CASSYLDQADTQYF.

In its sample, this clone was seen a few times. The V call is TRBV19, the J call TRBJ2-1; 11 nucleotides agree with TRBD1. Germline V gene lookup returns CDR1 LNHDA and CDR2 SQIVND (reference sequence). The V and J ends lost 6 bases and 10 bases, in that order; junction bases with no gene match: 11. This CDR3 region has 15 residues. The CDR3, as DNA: TGTGCCAGTAGGGGCGGACAGGGGGCCATCCGGGAGCAGTTCTTC. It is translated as CASRGGQGAIREQFF.

CDR3 sequence: CASYPGETDTQYF. As DNA, the CDR3 is TGTGCCAGCTATCCGGGAGAGACAGATACGCAGTATTTT. The rearrangement uses TRBV7-3 and TRBJ2-3; D may be TRBD2 (6 bases). The CDR3 contains 13 residues. Germline V gives CDR1 SGHTA, CDR2 FQGTGA. Trimming removed 8 bases at V and 3 bases at J, with 12 bases between. Supplemented by reference TRBV7-3 and TRBJ2-3, the full variable domain reads GAGVSQTPSNKVTEKGKYVELRCDPISGHTALYWYRQSLGQGPEFLIYFQGTGAADDSGLPNDRFFAVRPEGSVSTLKIQRTERGDSAVYLCASYPGETDTQYFGPGTRLTVL.

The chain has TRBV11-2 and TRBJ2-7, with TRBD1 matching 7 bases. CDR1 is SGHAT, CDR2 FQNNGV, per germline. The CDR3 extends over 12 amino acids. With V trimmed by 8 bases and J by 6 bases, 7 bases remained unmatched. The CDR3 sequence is CASGTALSEQYF. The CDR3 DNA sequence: TGTGCCAGCGGGACAGCCCTAAGCGAGCAGTACTTC.

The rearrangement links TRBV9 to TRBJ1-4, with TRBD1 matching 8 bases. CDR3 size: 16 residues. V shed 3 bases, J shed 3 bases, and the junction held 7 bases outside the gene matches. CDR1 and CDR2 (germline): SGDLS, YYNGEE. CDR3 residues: CASSAAGGLPNEKLFF. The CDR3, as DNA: TGTGCCAGCAGCGCCGCAGGGGGCTTGCCTAATGAAAAACTGTTTTTT.

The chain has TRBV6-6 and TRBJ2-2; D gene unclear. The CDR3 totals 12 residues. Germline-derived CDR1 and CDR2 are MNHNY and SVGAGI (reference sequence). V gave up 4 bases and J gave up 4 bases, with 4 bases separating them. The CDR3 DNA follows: TGTGCCAGCAGTTTGCGCACCGGGGAGCTGTTTTTT. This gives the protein CASSLRTGELFF.

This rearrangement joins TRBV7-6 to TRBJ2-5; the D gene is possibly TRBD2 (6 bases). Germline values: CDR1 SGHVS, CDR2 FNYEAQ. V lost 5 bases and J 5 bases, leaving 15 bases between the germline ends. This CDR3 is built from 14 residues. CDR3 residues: CASSRVAGIETQYF. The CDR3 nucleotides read TGTGCCAGCAGCCGAGTTGCGGGGATCGAGACCCAGTACTTC.

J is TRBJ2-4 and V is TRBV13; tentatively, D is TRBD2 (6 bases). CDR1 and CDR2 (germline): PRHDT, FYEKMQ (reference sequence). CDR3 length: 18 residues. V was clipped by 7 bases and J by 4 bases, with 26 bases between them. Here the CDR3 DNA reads TGTGCCAGCACCTCCCGTTCGCTCTCCTTCGGGGGTAAAAACATTCAGTACTTC. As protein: CASTSRSLSFGGKNIQYF.

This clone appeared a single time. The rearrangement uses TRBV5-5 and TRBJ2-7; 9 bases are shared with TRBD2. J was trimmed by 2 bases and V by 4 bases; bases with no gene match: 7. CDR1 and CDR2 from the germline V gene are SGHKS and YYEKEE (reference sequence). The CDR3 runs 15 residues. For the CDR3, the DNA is TGTGCCAGCAGCCAGTTAGCGGGAGCCGCCTACGAGCAGTACTTC. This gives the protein CASSQLAGAAYEQYF.

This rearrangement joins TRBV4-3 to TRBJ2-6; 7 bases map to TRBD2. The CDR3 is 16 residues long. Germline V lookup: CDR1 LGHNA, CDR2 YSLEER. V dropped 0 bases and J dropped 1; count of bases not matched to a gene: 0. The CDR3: CASSQEGGSGANVLTF. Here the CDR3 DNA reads TGCGCCAGCAGCCAAGAGGGAGGGTCTGGGGCCAACGTCCTGACTTTC.

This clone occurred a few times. CDR3 residues: CANQVRMNTEAFF. DNA for the CDR3: TGTGCCAATCAGGTGAGAATGAACACTGAAGCTTTCTTT. The chain has TRBV2 and TRBJ1-1; the D is unclear. The CDR3 contains 13 residues. Trimming shortened V by 10 bases and J by 0 bases, and 12 bases separated the two germline ends. Germline CDR1 is SNHLY and CDR2 is FYNNEI.

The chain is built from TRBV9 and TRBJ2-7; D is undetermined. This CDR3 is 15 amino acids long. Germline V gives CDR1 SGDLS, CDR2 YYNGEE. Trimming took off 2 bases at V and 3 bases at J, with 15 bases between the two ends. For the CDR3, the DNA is TGTGCCAGCAGCGTTAGTCCAGAGGCGAGCTACGAGCAGTACTTC. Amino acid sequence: CASSVSPEASYEQYF.

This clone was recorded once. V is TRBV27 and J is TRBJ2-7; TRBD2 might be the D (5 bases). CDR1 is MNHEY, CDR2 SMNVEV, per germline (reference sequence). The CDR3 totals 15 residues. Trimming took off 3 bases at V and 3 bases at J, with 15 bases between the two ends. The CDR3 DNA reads TGTGCCAGCAGTTTGGTCGGCACGGGAAACTACGAGCAGTACTTC. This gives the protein CASSLVGTGNYEQYF.